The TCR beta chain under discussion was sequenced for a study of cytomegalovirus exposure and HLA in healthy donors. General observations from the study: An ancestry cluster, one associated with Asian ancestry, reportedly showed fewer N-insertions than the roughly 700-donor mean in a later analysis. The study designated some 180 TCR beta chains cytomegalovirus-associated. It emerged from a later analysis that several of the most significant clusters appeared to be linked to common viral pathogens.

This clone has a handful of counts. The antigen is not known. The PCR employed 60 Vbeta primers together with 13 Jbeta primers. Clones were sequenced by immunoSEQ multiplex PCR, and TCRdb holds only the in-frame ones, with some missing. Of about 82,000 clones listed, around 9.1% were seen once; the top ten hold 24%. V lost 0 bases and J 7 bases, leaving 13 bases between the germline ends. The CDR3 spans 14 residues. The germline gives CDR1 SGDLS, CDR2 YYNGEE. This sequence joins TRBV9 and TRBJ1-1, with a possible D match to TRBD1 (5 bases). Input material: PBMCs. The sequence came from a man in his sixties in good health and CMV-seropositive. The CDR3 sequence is CASSVVQGSIEAFF. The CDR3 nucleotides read TGTGCCAGCAGCGTAGTCCAGGGATCTATTGAAGCTTTCTTT. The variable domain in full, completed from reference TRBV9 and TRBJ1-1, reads DSGVTQTPKHLITATGQRVTLRCSPRSGDLSVYWYQQSLDQGLQFLIQYYNGEERAKGNILERFSAQQFPDLHSELNLSSLELGDSALYFCASSVVQGSIEAFFGQGTRLTVV.